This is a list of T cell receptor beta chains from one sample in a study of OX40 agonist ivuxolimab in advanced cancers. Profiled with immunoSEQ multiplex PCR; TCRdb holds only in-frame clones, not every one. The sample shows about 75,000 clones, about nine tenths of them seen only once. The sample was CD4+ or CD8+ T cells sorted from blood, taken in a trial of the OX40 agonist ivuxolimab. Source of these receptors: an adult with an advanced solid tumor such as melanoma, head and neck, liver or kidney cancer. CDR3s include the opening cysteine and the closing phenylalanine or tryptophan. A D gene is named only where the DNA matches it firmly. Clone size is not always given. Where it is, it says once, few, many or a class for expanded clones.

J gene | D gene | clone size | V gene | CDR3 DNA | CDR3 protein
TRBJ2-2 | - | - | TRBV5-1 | TGCGCCAGCAGCTTACAGGGCTGGGCCGGGGAGCTGTTTTTT | CASSLQGWAGELFF
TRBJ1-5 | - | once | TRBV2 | TGTGCCAGCAGTGAGGGGACGAGACAGCCCCAGCATTTT | CASSEGTRQPQHF
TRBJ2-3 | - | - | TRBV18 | TGTGCCAGCTCACCCCCCAGCGAGGATACGCAGTATTTT | CASSPPSEDTQYF
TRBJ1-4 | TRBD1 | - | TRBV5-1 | TGCGCCAGCAGCTCACTTCCGGGACAGAGGGATGAAAAACTGTTTTTT | CASSSLPGQRDEKLFF
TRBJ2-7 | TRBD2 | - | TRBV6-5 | TGTGCCAGCAGTTGGTCCGGGGGGAGCTCCTACGAGCAGTACTTC | CASSWSGGSSYEQYF
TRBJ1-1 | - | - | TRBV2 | TGTGCCAGCAGTCAAACCCACGGCCTGGGAACTGAAGCTTTCTTT | CASSQTHGLGTEAFF
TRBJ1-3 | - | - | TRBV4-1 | TGCGCCAGCAGCCAAGACAGGGCTGGAAACACCATATATTTT | CASSQDRAGNTIYF
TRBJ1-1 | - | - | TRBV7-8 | TGTGCCAGCAGCCTGGAGGGTATGAACACTGAAGCTTTCTTT | CASSLEGMNTEAFF
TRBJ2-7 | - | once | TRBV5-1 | TGCGCCAGCAGCTTGGAACTTTCGGAGCAGTACTTC | CASSLELSEQYF
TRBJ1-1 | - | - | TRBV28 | TGTGCCAGCAGTTTATATGGGGTGAGGACTGAAGCTTTCTTT | CASSLYGVRTEAFF
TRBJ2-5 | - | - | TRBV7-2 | TGTGCCAGCAGCCCAAGCTTGACTAGTACGCAAGAGACCCAGTACTTC | CASSPSLTSTQETQYF
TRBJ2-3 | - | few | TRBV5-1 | TGCGCCAGCAGCTCAAGCACAGATACGCAGTATTTT | CASSSSTDTQYF
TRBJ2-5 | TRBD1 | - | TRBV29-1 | TGCAGCGTGTCCGGGACAGGGAGCCAAGAGACCCAGTACTTC | CSVSGTGSQETQYF
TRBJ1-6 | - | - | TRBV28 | TGTGCCAGCAGTTTGTCCGACCTGTTTTCACCCCTCCACTTT | CASSLSDLFSPLHF
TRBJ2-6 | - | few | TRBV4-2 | TGTGCCAGCAGCCAAGTGGGGCACAGGAATTCTGGGGCCAACGTCCTGACTTTC | CASSQVGHRNSGANVLTF
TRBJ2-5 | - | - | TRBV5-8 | TGTGCCAGCAGCACAGCCAAAGGCGAGACCCAGTACTTC | CASSTAKGETQYF
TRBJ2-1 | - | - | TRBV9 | TGTGCCAGCAGCGCACTCGCCCGATTCTCCTACAATGAGCAGTTCTTC | CASSALARFSYNEQFF
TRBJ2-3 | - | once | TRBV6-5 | TGTGCCAGCAGTGGGGGGGCCGCAGATACGCAGTATTTT | CASSGGAADTQYF
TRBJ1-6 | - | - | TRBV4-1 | TGCGCCAGCAGCCAAGATCCGGCTGGTGGGGGTTCACCCCTCCACTTT | CASSQDPAGGGSPLHF
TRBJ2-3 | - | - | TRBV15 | TGTGCCACCAGCAGAGATTTGGGGGATACGCAGTATTTT | CATSRDLGDTQYF
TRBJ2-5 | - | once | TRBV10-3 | TGTGCCATCAGGGACAGAGAAGAGACCCAGTACTTC | CAIRDREETQYF
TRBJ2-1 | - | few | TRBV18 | TGTGCCAGCTCGACCACCGATGAGCAGTTCTTC | CASSTTDEQFF
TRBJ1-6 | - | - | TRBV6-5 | TGTGCCAGCAGTTACTCGGGCCCACCCCTCCACTTT | CASSYSGPPLHF
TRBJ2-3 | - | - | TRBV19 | TGTGCCAGTAGTCAGCAGGTTAGCACAGATACGCAGTATTTT | CASSQQVSTDTQYF
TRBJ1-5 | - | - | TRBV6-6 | TGTGCCAGCAGTTACAGGACTTCCAGCAATCAGCCCCAGCATTTT | CASSYRTSSNQPQHF
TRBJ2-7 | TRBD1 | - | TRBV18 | TGTGCCAGCTCACCGGGACAGGGATTTTTCGAGCAGTACTTC | CASSPGQGFFEQYF
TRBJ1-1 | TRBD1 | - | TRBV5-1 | TGCGCCAGCCGCCCGGCCCAGGGGGCGAACACTGAAGCTTTCTTT | CASRPAQGANTEAFF
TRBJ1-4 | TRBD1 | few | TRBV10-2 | TGCGCCAGCAGTGAAACGGGACAGACGGGAAAACTGTTTTTT | CASSETGQTGKLFF
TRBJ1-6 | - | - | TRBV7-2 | TGTGCCAGCAGCTTAGGCCAAAGCTCCTATAATTCACCCCTCCACTTT | CASSLGQSSYNSPLHF
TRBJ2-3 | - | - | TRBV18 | TGTGCCAGCTCCCGGGTGGCAGGGGCCACAGATACGCAGTATTTT | CASSRVAGATDTQYF
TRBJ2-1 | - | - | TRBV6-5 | TGTGCCAGCAGCCCAATGAGGGGCTCCTACAATGAGCAGTTCTTC | CASSPMRGSYNEQFF
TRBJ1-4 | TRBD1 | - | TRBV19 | TGTGCCAGTTTTTCCTCGGGACAGGGTGAAAAACTGTTTTTT | CASFSSGQGEKLFF
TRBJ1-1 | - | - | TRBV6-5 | TGTGCCAGCAGCCCACCGGGTACAACGGGTGAAGCTTTCTTT | CASSPPGTTGEAFF
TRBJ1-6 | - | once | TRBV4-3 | TGCGCCAGCAGCCAAGATTTTGAGAGCTCCTATAATTCACCCCTCCACTTT | CASSQDFESSYNSPLHF
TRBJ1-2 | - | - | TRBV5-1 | TGCGCCACTCGGCAGGACAACTATGGCTACACCTTC | CATRQDNYGYTF
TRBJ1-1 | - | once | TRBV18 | TGTGCCAGCTCACCAAGGGCTAGGGAAGAGGCTTTCTTT | CASSPRAREEAFF
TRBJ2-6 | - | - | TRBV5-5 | TGTGCCAGCAGCGGGTCCTCTGGGGCCAACGTCCTGACTTTC | CASSGSSGANVLTF